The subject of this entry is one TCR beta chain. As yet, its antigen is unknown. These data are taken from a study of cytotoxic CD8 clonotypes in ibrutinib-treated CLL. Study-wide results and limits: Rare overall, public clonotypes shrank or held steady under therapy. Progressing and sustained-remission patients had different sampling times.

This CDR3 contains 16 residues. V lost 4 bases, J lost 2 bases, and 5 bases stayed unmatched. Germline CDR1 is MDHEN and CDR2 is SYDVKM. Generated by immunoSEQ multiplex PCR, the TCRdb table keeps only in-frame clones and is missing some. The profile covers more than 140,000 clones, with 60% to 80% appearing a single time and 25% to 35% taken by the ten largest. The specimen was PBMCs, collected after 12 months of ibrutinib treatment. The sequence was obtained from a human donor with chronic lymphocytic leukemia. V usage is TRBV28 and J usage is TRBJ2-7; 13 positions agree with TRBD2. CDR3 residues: CASSSWTSGSPYEQYF. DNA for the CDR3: TGTGCCAGCAGTTCATGGACTAGCGGGAGTCCCTACGAGCAGTACTTC.